This TCR beta chain originates from a study of cytomegalovirus exposure and HLA in healthy donors. About the research overall: Unique TCRs from HLA-typed donors, 65 million to 85 million of them, were held in an early data release.

PCR involved 60 Vbeta and 13 Jbeta primers. Repertoires were generated with immunoSEQ multiplex PCR, while TCRdb's copy carries only in-frame clones and drops some. The sample has 90,000 to 120,000 clones; 55% to 75% are singletons. Study observations and caveats: A missense variant in DCLRE1C was later tied to TCR beta V- and J-gene trimming. Specificity for CMV antigens was confirmed in vitro for a few of the CMV-associated chains. Reported results showed that the classifier diagnosed cytomegalovirus status with high specificity and sensitivity.

V was cut by 5 bases and J by 0 bases, with 10 bases left in between. Germline assignment: CDR1 SQVTM and CDR2 ANQGSEA. The CDR3 runs to 14 residues. This clone showed up just once. The target antigen is unknown. The sequencing input was PBMCs. The TCR comes from a man aged 25-45 years in good health and CMV-seropositive. The rearrangement links TRBV29-1 to TRBJ1-4; D not certain. CDR3 region: CSVTYSATNEKLFF. CDR3 coding DNA: TGCAGCGTTACCTATTCCGCAACTAATGAAAAACTGTTTTTT.